What follows is one TCR beta chain and its context. The CDR3 length is 14 residues. J was trimmed by 2 bases and V by 10 bases; bases with no gene match: 9. CDR1 is MDHEN and CDR2 is SYDVKM in the germline V gene. Original processing notes: Estimated nucleated cell counts came from reference gene primer amplification. Data came from immunoSEQ multiplex PCR; TCRdb stores just in-frame clones and leaves some out. V, J and clone size are those of that table, while D and trimming were read from the DNA. The data show 130,000 to 150,000 clones, approximately 73% seen once. This record belongs to a study of blood T cell repertoires in COVID-19. On the study more broadly: Samples came from the United States, Italy and Spain, spanning acute and convalescent COVID-19. The analysed material was cDNA or gDNA that came from T cells, B-cell-depleted T cells, or PBMCs.

The rearrangement uses TRBV28 and TRBJ2-7; 9 nucleotides agree with TRBD1. Input material: peripheral blood. The sequence was collected from a man in his 60s with acute or convalescent COVID-19. The CDR3 reads CATGTGSVTYEQYF. In nucleotides, the CDR3 is TGTGCCACGGGGACAGGGTCGGTCACCTACGAGCAGTACTTC.